This T cell receptor beta chain derives from a study of control samples from healthy donors and cancer patients. The repertoire was sequenced with immunoSEQ multiplex PCR; TCRdb's copy has only in-frame clones and lacks some. The data contain about 35,000 clones, roughly 92% of them singletons. The CDR3 has 16 residues. V gave up 5 bases and J gave up 1 base; unmatched junction bases: 7. The germline gives CDR1 SGHTA, CDR2 FQGNSA. This TCR was recovered from a middle-aged man with colorectal cancer. The J gene is TRBJ2-5, the V gene TRBV7-2; 10 positions match TRBD2. Sequenced: PBMCs. This chain's CDR3 is CASSPQRGGSQETQYF. CDR3 nucleotide sequence: TGTGCCAGCAGCCCGCAGCGGGGGGGTAGCCAAGAGACCCAGTACTTC.